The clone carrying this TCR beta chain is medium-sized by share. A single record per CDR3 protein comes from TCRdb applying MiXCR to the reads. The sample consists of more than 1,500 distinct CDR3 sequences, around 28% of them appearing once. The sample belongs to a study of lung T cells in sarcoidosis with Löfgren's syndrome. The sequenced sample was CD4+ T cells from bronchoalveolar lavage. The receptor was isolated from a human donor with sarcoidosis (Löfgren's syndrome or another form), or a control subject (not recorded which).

CDR3 sequence reads: CSATVLGAGKDYEQYF. The CDR3 bases are TGCAGTGCAACAGTCCTTGGGGCAGGTAAAGATTACGAGCAGTACTTC. This chain connects TRBV20-1 to TRBJ2-7; TRBD1 is a possible D gene (5 bases). V was clipped by 6 bases and J by 4 bases, with 25 bases between them. Germline CDR1 and CDR2: DFQATT and SNEGSKA (reference sequence). The CDR3 is 16 residues long.